These 12 T cell receptor beta chains came from one sample sequenced in a study of blood T cell repertoires in COVID-19. Assay: immunoSEQ multiplex PCR; the TCRdb copy retains only in-frame clones and omits some. The table includes 350,000 to 500,000 clones, 70% to 90% detected once. The sample taken for sequencing was PBMCs or T cells enriched from blood (not recorded which). The origin of the receptors is a young woman who had been exposed to COVID-19.

The chain carries TRBV15 and TRBJ2-5, with 7 positions matching TRBD2. With V trimmed by 3 bases and J by 5 bases, 6 bases remained unmatched. The CDR3 spans 14 residues. The germline V gene has CDR1 LNHNV and CDR2 YYDKDF (reference sequence). The CDR3 nucleotides are TGTGCCACCAGCAGGGGGGGACTACGCGAGACCCAGTACTTC. It yields the protein CATSRGGLRETQYF.

V is TRBV11-3 and J is TRBJ2-2; D is unclear. Between the trimmed V and J ends, which lost 5 bases and 5 bases, there was a span of 6 bases. Germline lookup yields CDR1 SGHNT and CDR2 YENEEA. The CDR3 has 12 residues. In DNA, the CDR3 is TGTGCCAGCAGCCCGCGTACCGGGGAGCTGTTTTTT. It codes for CASSPRTGELFF. The full variable domain, in which reference TRBV11-3 and TRBJ2-2 provide the parts outside the CDR3, is EAGVVQSPRYKIIEKKQPVAFWCNPISGHNTLYWYLQNLGQGPELLIRYENEEAVDDSQLPKDRFSAERLKGVDSTLKIQPAELGDSAVYLCASSPRTGELFFGEGSRLTVL.

A single count supports this clone. This chain joins TRBV18 and TRBJ1-6; TRBD1 aligns across 7 bases. The germline gives CDR1 KGHSH, CDR2 LQKENI. This CDR3 has 14 amino acids. V lost 6 bases to trimming and J lost 7 bases; unmatched junction nucleotides: 6. CDR3 coding DNA: TGTGCCAGCTCTACCCAGGGGGGAAATTCACCCCTCCACTTT. Translation gives CASSTQGGNSPLHF.

V gene TRBV4-1 combines with J gene TRBJ2-7; TRBD2 aligns across 9 bases. Germline values: CDR1 MGHRA, CDR2 YSYEKL. This CDR3 comprises 17 residues. The J segment lost 5 bases and the V segment lost 0 bases, leaving 11 bases of the junction unmatched. CDR3 in DNA: TGCGCCAGCAGCCAAGATGCTAGCGGGGCCCCTTCGCACGAGCAGTACTTC. Its protein product is CASSQDASGAPSHEQYF.

In this sample, this clone turned up once. J is TRBJ1-1 and V is TRBV7-8; 8 nucleotides match TRBD1. V lost 7 bases to trimming and J lost 0 bases; unmatched junction nucleotides: 4. CDR1 SGHVS and CDR2 FQNEAQ come from the germline V gene. The CDR3 loop spans 14 amino acids. CDR3 sequence reads: CASNTGGMNTEAFF. The CDR3 DNA reads TGTGCCAGCAACACAGGGGGGATGAACACTGAAGCTTTCTTT. Supplemented by reference TRBV7-8 and TRBJ1-1, the full variable domain reads GAGVSQSPRYKVAKRGQDVALRCDPISGHVSLFWYQQALGQGPEFLTYFQNEAQLDKSGLPSDRFFAERPEGSVSTLKIQRTQQEDSAVYLCASNTGGMNTEAFFGQGTRLTVV.

The rearrangement links TRBV20-1 to TRBJ1-2; possibly TRBD1 for D (5 bases). V dropped 3 bases and J dropped 8 bases, with 10 bases sitting between them. Germline V gene lookup returns CDR1 DFQATT and CDR2 SNEGSKA (reference sequence). The CDR3 length is 11 residues. The chain's CDR3 is CSARTAQGYTF. As DNA, the CDR3 is TGCAGTGCTAGGACAGCACAAGGCTACACCTTC.

This clone has a handful of counts. This CDR3 is also generated by other DNA sequences in the sample. CDR3: CASSPKTGPNYGYTF. In DNA, the CDR3 is TGTGCCAGCTCACCAAAGACAGGACCCAACTATGGCTACACCTTC. The chain is built from TRBV18 and TRBJ1-2; TRBD1 might be the D (6 bases). Germline V CDR1 and CDR2: KGHSH, LQKENI. The CDR3 consists of 15 residues. V shed 2 bases and J shed 2 bases, with 12 bases lying between them.

This chain joins TRBV29-1 and TRBJ2-1; 10 positions agree with TRBD1. This CDR3 spans 16 amino acids. Germline CDR1 is SQVTM and CDR2 is ANQGSEA. The V gene end was trimmed by 8 bases and the J gene end by 7 bases; junction bases not matched to a gene: 17. CDR3 sequence: CSITDRGGLGINEQFF. In nucleotides, the CDR3 is TGCAGCATCACGGACAGGGGGGGGTTGGGAATAAATGAGCAGTTCTTC.

V is TRBV27 and J is TRBJ2-7, with 12 bases fitting TRBD2. The trim removed 5 bases at V and 2 bases at J, leaving 22 bases unmatched. This CDR3 contains 21 residues. From germline, CDR1 is MNHEY and CDR2 SMNVEV (reference sequence). CDR3 coding DNA: TGTGCCAGCAGTCCTAAGGCCCTCTCTTTCCCTACTAGCGGGAGGCCCTACGAGCAGTACTTC. Amino acids: CASSPKALSFPTSGRPYEQYF.

The V and J genes are TRBV7-6 and TRBJ2-5; D gene uncertain. V was shortened by 3 bases and J by 5 bases, with 10 bases between the two germline ends. The CDR3 totals 13 residues. Germline V gene data show CDR1 as SGHVS and CDR2 as FNYEAQ. CDR3 bases: TGTGCCAGCAGCTTCGACCGGGTTGAGACCCAGTACTTC. It codes for CASSFDRVETQYF.

This chain links TRBV4-3 with TRBJ1-2, with 8 bases fitting TRBD1. The CDR3 is made up of 14 amino acids. V lost 5 bases, J lost 4 bases, and 6 bases stayed unmatched. Germline CDR1 LGHNA, CDR2 YSLEER. The CDR3 sequence: CASSSRQGPYGYTF. CDR3 sequence (DNA): TGCGCCAGCAGCTCCAGACAGGGGCCCTATGGCTACACCTTC.

The chain links TRBV9 to TRBJ2-2, with D unresolved. The CDR3 is made up of 12 amino acids. CDR1 is SGDLS and CDR2 is YYNGEE in the germline V gene. The V end was cut by 5 bases, the J end by 1 base, with 3 bases between. This CDR3 is CASRQNTGELFF. The CDR3 DNA sequence: TGTGCCAGCAGACAGAACACCGGGGAGCTGTTTTTT.